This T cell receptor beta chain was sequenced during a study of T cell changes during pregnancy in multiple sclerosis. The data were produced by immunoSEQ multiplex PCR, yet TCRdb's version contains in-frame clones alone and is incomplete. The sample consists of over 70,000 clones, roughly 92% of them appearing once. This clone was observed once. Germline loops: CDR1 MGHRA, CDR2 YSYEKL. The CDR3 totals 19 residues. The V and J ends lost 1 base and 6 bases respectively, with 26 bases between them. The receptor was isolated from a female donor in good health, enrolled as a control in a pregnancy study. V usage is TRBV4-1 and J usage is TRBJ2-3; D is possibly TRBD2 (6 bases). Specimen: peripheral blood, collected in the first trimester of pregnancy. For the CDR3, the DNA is TGCGCCAGCAGCCAAGTCGCCCCAGGGCGGGACGGCTGGGGTGATACGCAGTATTTT. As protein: CASSQVAPGRDGWGDTQYF.